This TCR beta chain is drawn from a study of blood T cell repertoires in COVID-19. Profiling relied on immunoSEQ multiplex PCR, and the TCRdb table lists in-frame clones only, not all of them. The sample lists about 370,000 clones, around 87% seen once, with more than 9% in the top ten. This CDR3 spans 15 amino acids. V lost 5 bases and J lost 5; bases outside the gene matches: 12. Germline V gene data show CDR1 as MNHEY and CDR2 as SMNVEV (reference sequence). The chain links TRBV27 to TRBJ2-7; 7 positions agree with TRBD1. Sequenced sample: peripheral blood. This clonotype was obtained from a woman under 40 with COVID-19, enrolled during active disease. The CDR3 loop is CASSERSGTADEQYF. Here the CDR3 DNA reads TGTGCCAGCAGTGAACGATCCGGGACAGCTGACGAGCAGTACTTC.